One sample yielded the 25 T cell receptor beta chains listed below, sequenced in a study of T cell repertoires in cytomegalovirus infection. TCRdb used MiXCR to reprocess the reads, holding one entry per CDR3 protein. Of 97,000 or so distinct CDR3 sequences listed, 16% were seen once; the top ten hold 8% to 9.5%. Sequencing used PBMCs. The origin of the receptors is a human donor in good health (CMV status not recorded). Some clones in this sample may be carry-over from other donors' samples.

This clonotype has at least ten counts. The junction departs from germline at one end; a sequencing error may be responsible. J is TRBJ1-2 and V is TRBV7-2, with a tentative D call TRBD1 (6 bases). CDR1 SGHTA and CDR2 FQGNSA come from the germline V gene. This CDR3 comprises 11 residues. In nucleotides, the CDR3 is TGTGCCAGCAGTTTAGGGGGAGGCTACACCTTC. Translation gives CASSLGGGYTF.

This clonotype came up many times. The chain is built from TRBV7-8 and TRBJ1-1; 9 positions match TRBD1. V lost 4 bases to trimming and J lost 4 bases; unmatched junction nucleotides: 13. This CDR3 is 17 amino acids long. Germline V CDR1 and CDR2: SGHVS, FQNEAQ. In DNA, the CDR3 is TGTGCCAGCAGCTCCTACCGGGACAGGGTAAGAGGCACTGAAGCTTTCTTT. This translates into CASSSYRDRVRGTEAFF. Drawing the rest from reference TRBV7-8 and TRBJ1-1, the complete variable domain is GAGVSQSPRYKVAKRGQDVALRCDPISGHVSLFWYQQALGQGPEFLTYFQNEAQLDKSGLPSDRFFAERPEGSVSTLKIQRTQQEDSAVYLCASSSYRDRVRGTEAFFGQGTRLTVV.

The genes are TRBV7-9 and TRBJ2-7; D gene uncertain. The V gene's germline CDR1 is SEHNR and CDR2 FQNEAQ (reference sequence). The CDR3 is 14 residues long. V shed 1 base and J shed 3 bases, with 10 bases lying between them. The CDR3 DNA is TGTGCCAGCAGCTTAGTGGCTAACTACTACGAGCAGTACTTC. This sequence encodes CASSLVANYYEQYF.

The chain joins TRBV5-6 to TRBJ1-2; D is ambiguous. Trimming removed 4 bases from V and 0 bases from J, with 10 bases in between. The CDR3 spans 14 residues. Germline CDR1 and CDR2: SGHDT and YYEEEE. CDR3 residues: CASSRSGSNYGYTF. As DNA, the CDR3 is TGTGCCAGCAGCCGGTCAGGATCTAACTATGGCTACACCTTC.

This clonotype appeared a few times. The chain combines TRBV19 with TRBJ1-1, with TRBD1 matching over 7 bases. V gave up 1 base and J gave up 0 bases; unmatched junction bases: 5. Germline CDR1 and CDR2: LNHDA and SQIVND (reference sequence). The CDR3 consists of 16 residues. The CDR3 sequence is CASSIGRGKMNTEAFF. CDR3 in DNA: TGTGCCAGTAGTATAGGCAGGGGGAAGATGAACACTGAAGCTTTCTTT.

The V and J genes are TRBV2 and TRBJ2-2; 8 bases line up with TRBD1. The V gene's germline CDR1 is SNHLY and CDR2 FYNNEI. CDR3 length: 15 residues. With V trimmed by 5 bases and J by 5 bases, 7 bases remained unmatched. CDR3 protein: CASSQGQAGTGELFF. CDR3 in DNA: TGTGCCAGCAGTCAGGGACAGGCGGGGACCGGGGAGCTGTTTTTT.

This clonotype has more than one count but fewer than ten. The J gene is TRBJ2-3, the V gene TRBV7-3; 8 positions match TRBD1. The CDR3 runs 15 residues. Per the germline V gene, CDR1 is SGHTA and CDR2 is FQGTGA. The V gene end was trimmed by 5 bases and the J gene end by 4 bases; junction bases not matched to a gene: 8. The DNA for the CDR3 is TGTGCCAGCAGCGGAGCCAGGGGGCGTGCAGATACGCAGTATTTT. Its protein is CASSGARGRADTQYF.

This clonotype was seen only a few times. The chain employs TRBV7-6 and TRBJ2-1, with D possibly TRBD1 on 5 matching bases. Germline-derived CDR1 and CDR2 are SGHVS and FNYEAQ. The ends were cut back, 4 bases at V and 5 bases at J, with 9 bases in the middle. The CDR3 sequence is 13 residues long. CDR3 sequence reads: CASSWGLDNEQFF. The CDR3 nucleotides are TGTGCCAGCAGCTGGGGCTTGGACAATGAGCAGTTCTTC.

This clonotype was observed a handful of times. V gene TRBV7-4 combines with J gene TRBJ2-7; 10 nucleotides match TRBD1. Per germline, CDR1 SGHVT and CDR2 SQSDAQ. The length of the CDR3 is 15 residues. The V gene end was trimmed by 0 bases and the J gene end by 5 bases; junction bases not matched to a gene: 4. This CDR3 is CASSLALTGGHEQYF. Here the CDR3 DNA reads TGTGCCAGCAGCTTAGCCCTGACAGGGGGCCACGAGCAGTACTTC.

This clonotype appeared many times. This chain uses TRBV5-6 with TRBJ1-6; possible D gene TRBD1, 5 bases. The V end was cut by 3 bases, the J end by 8 bases, with 18 bases between. Germline loops: CDR1 SGHDT, CDR2 YYEEEE. The CDR3 is 16 residues long. The CDR3 region has the DNA TGTGCCAGCAGCTACTGGGGGGTTAAGGGTGATTCACCCCTCCACTTT. This translates into CASSYWGVKGDSPLHF. Based on the CDR3 plus reference TRBV5-6 and TRBJ1-6, the full variable domain is DAGVTQSPTHLIKTRGQQVTLRCSPKSGHDTVSWYQQALGQGPQFIFQYYEEEERQRGNFPDRFSGHQFPNYSSELNVNALLLGDSALYLCASSYWGVKGDSPLHFGNGTRLTVT.

This clonotype was recorded at least ten times. This rearrangement joins TRBV7-2 to TRBJ2-7, with 16 bases lining up with TRBD2. Per germline, CDR1 SGHTA and CDR2 FQGNSA. The CDR3 loop spans 17 amino acids. The V and J ends lost 4 bases and 1 base, in that order; junction bases with no gene match: 4. CDR3: CASSSGLAGGLSYEQYF. The CDR3 DNA reads as TGTGCCAGCAGCTCGGGACTAGCGGGGGGGCTGTCCTACGAGCAGTACTTC.

This clonotype was observed at least ten times. The rearrangement uses TRBV7-2 and TRBJ2-3, with D unclear. Deletions cut 3 bases from V and 0 bases from J, with 13 bases between. The CDR3 covers 16 residues. CDR1 is SGHTA and CDR2 is FQGNSA in the germline V gene. CDR3 region: CASSFSPPPSTDTQYF. Written as DNA, the CDR3 is TGTGCCAGCAGCTTCTCTCCCCCTCCTAGCACAGATACGCAGTATTTT.

To note about this clonotype: Just one base apart from a much larger clone, this may be a read error. The CDR3 nucleotides are TGTGCCAGCAGCCCGCAGTCGAACTTCGAGCAGTACTTC. Translation gives CASSPQSNFEQYF. The gene calls are TRBV7-2 and TRBJ2-7; D is uncertain. The V and J ends lost 5 bases and 6 bases respectively, with 14 bases between them. CDR3 length equals 13 residues. The V gene's germline CDR1 is SGHTA and CDR2 FQGNSA. Filled out from reference TRBV7-2 and TRBJ2-7, the complete variable domain reads GAGVSQSPSNKVTEKGKDVELRCDPISGHTALYWYRQSLGQGLEFLIYFQGNSAPDKSGLPSDRFSAERTGGSVSTLTIQRTQQEDSAVYLCASSPQSNFEQYFGPGTRLTVT.

There are many counts of this clonotype. The chain has TRBV24-1 and TRBJ1-5; possible D gene TRBD1, 5 bases. The CDR3 spans 13 residues. Germline CDR1 reads KGHDR; CDR2 reads SFDVKD. Trimming shortened V by 3 bases and J by 5 bases, and 7 bases separated the two germline ends. The CDR3: CATSDTGDQPQHF. DNA of the CDR3: TGTGCCACCAGTGATACAGGAGATCAGCCCCAGCATTTT.

In its sample, this clonotype was seen a few times. The rearrangement links TRBV20-1 to TRBJ2-1; 8 bases are shared with TRBD2. Germline V gene data show CDR1 as DFQATT and CDR2 as SNEGSKA (reference sequence). The trim removed 0 bases at V and 10 bases at J, leaving 8 bases unmatched. There are 14 residues in the CDR3. DNA of the CDR3: TGCAGTGCTAGAGATGCGGGGGGCTTAATGGAGCAGTTCTTC. It yields the protein CSARDAGGLMEQFF.

The rearrangement joins TRBV5-5 to TRBJ2-5; D is ambiguous. From germline, CDR1 is SGHKS and CDR2 YYEKEE (reference sequence). V was trimmed by 4 bases and J by 1 base, leaving 11 bases between them. This CDR3 has 14 residues. The CDR3 nucleotides read TGTGCCAGCAGCGGGGTAGGCGGCCAAGAGACCCAGTACTTC. Translation: CASSGVGGQETQYF.

V gene TRBV6-1 combines with J gene TRBJ1-2; D is undetermined. Trimming left V 5 bases short and J 4 bases short, with 11 bases between. Germline V lookup: CDR1 MNHNS, CDR2 SASEGT. There are 13 residues in the CDR3. The CDR3 DNA reads as TGTGCCAGCAGTACGGACCTGGGCTATGGCTACACCTTC. Its protein product is CASSTDLGYGYTF.

The table lists this clonotype with many counts. This sequence joins TRBV7-6 and TRBJ1-2; D ambiguous. The CDR3 loop spans 12 amino acids. V was cut by 3 bases and J by 6 bases, with 8 bases left in between. Germline assignment: CDR1 SGHVS and CDR2 FNYEAQ. In DNA form, the CDR3 reads TGTGCCAGCAGCTTCTCGGATGATGGCTACACCTTC. Its protein is CASSFSDDGYTF.

The chain is built from TRBV6-2 or TRBV6-3 and TRBJ2-1, with 8 bases lining up with TRBD1. Germline CDR1 is MNHEY and CDR2 is SVGEGT. The CDR3 is 13 residues long. V shed 4 bases, J shed 8 bases, and the junction held 4 bases outside the gene matches. The CDR3 reads CASSSAGGDEQFF. The CDR3 bases are TGTGCCAGCAGTTCTGCAGGGGGCGATGAGCAGTTCTTC.

The V and J genes are TRBV14 and TRBJ2-7; D is uncertain. CDR1 is SGHDN, CDR2 FVKESK, per germline. V shed 0 bases and J shed 4 bases, with 10 bases lying between them. CDR3 length: 14 residues. CDR3 protein: CASSQDLDQYEQYF. As DNA, the CDR3 is TGTGCCAGCAGCCAAGATTTGGACCAATACGAGCAGTACTTC.

This clonotype was seen a handful of times. The V and J genes are TRBV20-1 and TRBJ2-3; D may be TRBD2 (6 bases). V was clipped by 5 bases and J by 0 bases, with 15 bases between them. The CDR3 has 15 residues. Germline V gene data show CDR1 as DFQATT and CDR2 as SNEGSKA (reference sequence). The chain's CDR3 is CSASDPGESTDTQYF. CDR3 nucleotides: TGCAGTGCTTCGGACCCGGGGGAGAGCACAGATACGCAGTATTTT.

This clonotype was seen at least ten times. The chain has TRBV7-2 and TRBJ2-7, with a weak D call TRBD1 (6 bases). This CDR3 comprises 14 residues. Trimming stripped 8 bases from V and 7 bases from J, with 21 bases between. Germline V CDR1 and CDR2: SGHTA, FQGNSA. CDR3 nucleotide sequence: TGTGCCAGCGCGCAAAGGGACACGACAAGGGAGCAGTACTTC. Translated, it gives CASAQRDTTREQYF. Combining the CDR3 with reference TRBV7-2 and TRBJ2-7 gives the whole variable domain GAGVSQSPSNKVTEKGKDVELRCDPISGHTALYWYRQSLGQGLEFLIYFQGNSAPDKSGLPSDRFSAERTGGSVSTLTIQRTQQEDSAVYLCASAQRDTTREQYFGPGTRLTVT.

This rearrangement joins TRBV7-8 to TRBJ2-7; tentative D call: TRBD1 (6 bases). The CDR3 spans 15 residues. Per the germline V gene, CDR1 is SGHVS and CDR2 is FQNEAQ. Deletions cut 1 base from V and 6 bases from J, with 16 bases between. The CDR3 is CASSLVTGPFGEQYF. The CDR3 nucleotides read TGTGCCAGCAGCTTAGTTACAGGGCCTTTCGGCGAGCAGTACTTC.

This clonotype showed up many times. V and J are TRBV5-1 and TRBJ2-2; D gene unclear. With 0 bases removed from V and 4 bases from J, the gap between germline ends came to 7 bases. In germline, CDR1 is SGHRS, CDR2 YFSETQ. This CDR3 region has 14 residues. The CDR3 sequence: CASSLDAPTGELFF. In nucleotides, the CDR3 is TGCGCCAGCAGCTTGGACGCGCCCACCGGGGAGCTGTTTTTT.

For this clonotype: One end of the junction varies from germline; a read error may be responsible. J is TRBJ2-3 and V is TRBV6-6, with TRBD2 matching 7 bases. From germline, CDR1 is MNHNY and CDR2 SVGAGI (reference sequence). There are 15 residues in the CDR3. The CDR3 sequence is CARSYRRGITDTQYF. The CDR3 DNA reads as TGTGCCAGAAGTTACCGGCGGGGGATCACAGATACGCAGTATTTT.